The T cell receptor (beta chain) under discussion was sequenced for a study of glioma-infiltrating T cells after dendritic cell vaccination. Findings and limits, study-wide: Longer survival after dendritic cell vaccination followed higher pretreatment TIL content.

Input was 2 ug genomic DNA, or all available if less. The table came from immunoSEQ multiplex PCR; TCRdb's copy has only in-frame clones and leaves some out. The top ten hold 7.5% to 8.5% of the sample, which has tens of thousands of clones, about 85% seen once. Time point meaning: after dendritic cell vaccination, including at tumor progression/relapse. CDR3 length equals 15 residues. CDR1 and CDR2 (germline): SNHLY, FYNNEI. V trimming: 4 bases; J trimming: 7 bases; junction bases outside the gene matches: 7. With regard to this clone: Its antigen is undetermined.

V gene TRBV2 combines with J gene TRBJ2-1; 10 bases map to TRBD2. Specimen: blood, collected after dendritic cell vaccination. The sequence came from a human donor with glioblastoma. The CDR3 region is CASSGQREGRNEQFF. The CDR3 nucleotides read TGTGCCAGCAGTGGACAGCGGGAGGGTCGAAATGAGCAGTTCTTC.